The clone carrying this TCR beta chain was picked up many times. What it recognizes is unknown. These data belong to a study of T cells after yellow fever vaccination. The 5'RACE template-switching step produced TCR cDNA and added a universal primer site and UMIs. TCRdb independently ran MiXCR on the 5' RACE reads; one entry per CDR3 protein. The sample lists 200,000 or so distinct CDR3 sequences; over 6.5% were seen once. Regarding the study as a whole: Peak timing came faster in the weaker secondary response, day 5 versus 15. CD4 and CD8 compartments shared a small share of clonotypes.

Germline assignment: CDR1 ENHRY and CDR2 SYGVKD. The CDR3 extends over 14 amino acids. With 10 bases clipped from V and 6 bases from J, the junction kept 11 bases outside the gene matches. The receptor's source is a man aged 30-40 years who received the YFV17D yellow fever vaccine. This rearrangement joins TRBV10-3 to TRBJ2-3; 9 bases line up with TRBD2. Sequenced here: CD4+ T cells sorted from PBMCs, sampled on the day of the yellow fever booster vaccination. CDR3 in amino acids: CATETSGSPDTQYF. DNA of the CDR3: TGTGCCACGGAGACTAGCGGAAGCCCCGATACGCAGTATTTT.